This T cell receptor beta chain came from a study of cytomegalovirus exposure and HLA in healthy donors. Remarks on this clone: Its antigen is unidentified.

Both 60 Vbeta primers and 13 Jbeta primers went into the PCR. Clones were read by immunoSEQ multiplex PCR, and TCRdb kept only the in-frame ones, dropping some. This repertoire includes approximately 80,000 clones. This CDR3 is built from 15 residues. With V trimmed by 1 base and J by 1 base, 2 bases remained unmatched. Germline V gene data show CDR1 as SEHNR and CDR2 as FQNEAQ (reference sequence). Points from the study as a whole: It was taken for granted in presence/absence analyses that sequencing depth across donors was roughly uniform. With high specificity and sensitivity, the classifier reportedly diagnosed cytomegalovirus status. A later analysis found most CMV-associated TCR beta chains apparently HLA-restricted. The study flagged some 170 TCR beta chains as cytomegalovirus-associated.

V usage is TRBV7-9 and J usage is TRBJ2-7; TRBD2 matches 9 bases. The TCR was taken from a woman aged 25 to 39 in good health and CMV-seronegative. Sequenced sample: PBMCs. DNA of the CDR3: TGTGCCAGCAGCTTAGAAGCGGGAGGTTCCTACGAGCAGTACTTC. Protein sequence: CASSLEAGGSYEQYF.